Listed here are 5 T cell receptor beta chains from one sample, sequenced in a study of blood T cells in healthy people across ages (dated by TCRdb to between 2015 and 2017). Receptor amplification or capture employed 5' RACE. Sequencer: Illumina HiSeq 2500. The second PCR ran for roughly 7 to 11 cycles and used a J-beta primer mix along with a sample-barcoded 5' primer. The public reads were reanalyzed by TCRdb: fastp trimming at Q25, MiXCR alignment, in-frame beta chains only. Merged by CDR3 protein, the rows form single entries marked with the most common genes and DNA. The sample table lists over 1.5 million distinct CDR3 sequences, roughly 49% of them with a count of one. Approximately 2% of the sample is held by the ten biggest clonotypes. Sequencing was carried out using blood. Every receptor here comes from a woman aged 40 to 49 in good health.

The V gene is TRBV11-2, the J gene TRBJ2-3; 12 bases are a match to TRBD2. Per the germline V gene, CDR1 is SGHAT and CDR2 is FQNNGV. The V and J ends lost 4 bases and 4 bases, in that order; junction bases with no gene match: 6. CDR3 size: 16 residues. DNA for the CDR3: TGTGCCAGCAGCTCGGCTAGCGGGGGGGCAGCAGATACGCAGTATTTT. Translation gives CASSSASGGAADTQYF.

This clonotype occurred many times. This sequence joins TRBV9 and TRBJ2-1; 10 bases line up with TRBD1. The CDR3 is 16 residues long. Per the germline V gene, CDR1 is SGDLS and CDR2 is YYNGEE. The trim removed 3 bases at V and 4 bases at J, leaving 7 bases unmatched. Written as DNA, the CDR3 is TGTGCCAGCAGCGACCGCCGGACAGGGGGTTACAATGAGCAGTTCTTC. Protein product: CASSDRRTGGYNEQFF. Variable domain in full (rest from reference TRBV9 and TRBJ2-1): DSGVTQTPKHLITATGQRVTLRCSPRSGDLSVYWYQQSLDQGLQFLIQYYNGEERAKGNILERFSAQQFPDLHSELNLSSLELGDSALYFCASSDRRTGGYNEQFFGPGTRLTVL.

The gene calls are TRBV6-5 and TRBJ1-2, with D tentatively TRBD1 (5 bases). CDR3 length: 13 amino acids. The ends were cut back, 4 bases at V and 8 bases at J, with 14 bases in the middle. The V gene's germline CDR1 is MNHEY and CDR2 SVGAGI. This CDR3 reads CASSSVGVWGYTF. The CDR3 nucleotides are TGTGCCAGCAGTTCGGTGGGGGTGTGGGGCTACACCTTC.

This clonotype was observed once. The chain joins TRBV7-2 to TRBJ2-5, with 9 bases that match TRBD1. This CDR3 region has 15 residues. Germline V gene lookup returns CDR1 SGHTA and CDR2 FQGNSA. The ends lost 3 bases at V and 4 bases at J; junction bases unmatched: 6. CDR3 bases: TGTGCCAGCAGCTTGCAGGGACAGGGCGGAGAGACCCAGTACTTC. Amino acids: CASSLQGQGGETQYF.

V usage is TRBV5-1 and J usage is TRBJ1-2; no clear D. This CDR3 region has 15 residues. The V gene's germline CDR1 is SGHRS and CDR2 YFSETQ. Trimming shortened V by 10 bases and J by 7 bases, and 26 bases separated the two germline ends. CDR3 sequence reads: CASTLTTVDIVGYTF. CDR3 coding DNA: TGCGCCTCTACGCTTACAACCGTGGATATAGTTGGCTACACCTTC.